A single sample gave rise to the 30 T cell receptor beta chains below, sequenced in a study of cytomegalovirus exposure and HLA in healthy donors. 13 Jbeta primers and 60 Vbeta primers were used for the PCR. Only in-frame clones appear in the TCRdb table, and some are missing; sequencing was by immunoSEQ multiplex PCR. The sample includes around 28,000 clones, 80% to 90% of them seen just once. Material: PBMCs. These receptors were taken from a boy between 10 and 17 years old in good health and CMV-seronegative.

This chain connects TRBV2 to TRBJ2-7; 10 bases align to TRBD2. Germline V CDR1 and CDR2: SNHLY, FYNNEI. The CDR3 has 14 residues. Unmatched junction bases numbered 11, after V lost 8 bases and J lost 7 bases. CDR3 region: CASGGAGGPPEQYF. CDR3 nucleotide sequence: TGTGCCAGCGGAGGAGCGGGGGGGCCACCTGAGCAGTACTTC.

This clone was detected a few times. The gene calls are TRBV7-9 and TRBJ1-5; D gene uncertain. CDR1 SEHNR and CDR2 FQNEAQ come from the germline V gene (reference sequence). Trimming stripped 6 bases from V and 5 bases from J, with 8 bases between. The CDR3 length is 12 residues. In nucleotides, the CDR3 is TGTGCCAGCAGTTACGGGGATCAGCCCCAGCATTTT. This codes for CASSYGDQPQHF.

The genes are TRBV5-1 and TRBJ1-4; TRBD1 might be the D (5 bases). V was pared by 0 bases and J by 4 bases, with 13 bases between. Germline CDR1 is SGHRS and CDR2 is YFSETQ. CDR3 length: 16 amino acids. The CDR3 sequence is CASSLGRVYSNEKLFF. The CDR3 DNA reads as TGCGCCAGCAGCTTGGGCAGGGTCTACAGTAATGAAAAACTGTTTTTT.

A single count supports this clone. The CDR3 spells CASSLAGGVHSGNTIYF. The CDR3 nucleotides read TGTGCCAGCAGCTTAGCGGGAGGGGTTCACTCTGGAAACACCATATATTTT. V usage is TRBV7-9 and J usage is TRBJ1-3; D is possibly TRBD1 (5 bases). Germline V gives CDR1 SEHNR, CDR2 FQNEAQ (reference sequence). V lost 0 bases to trimming and J lost 0 bases, with 12 bases between them. The CDR3 sequence is 17 residues long.

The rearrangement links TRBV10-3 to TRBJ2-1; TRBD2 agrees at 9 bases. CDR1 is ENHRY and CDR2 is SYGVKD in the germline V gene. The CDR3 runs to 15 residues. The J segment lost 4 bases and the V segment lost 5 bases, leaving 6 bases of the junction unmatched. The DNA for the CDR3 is TGTGCCATCAGTCCTAGCGGGGCTACTTACAATGAGCAGTTCTTC. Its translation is CAISPSGATYNEQFF.

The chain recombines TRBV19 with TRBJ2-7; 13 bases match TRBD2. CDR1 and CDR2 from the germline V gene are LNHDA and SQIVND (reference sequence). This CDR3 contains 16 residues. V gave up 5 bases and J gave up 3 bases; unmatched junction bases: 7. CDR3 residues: CASSFGGTSGDYEQYF. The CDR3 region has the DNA TGTGCCAGTAGTTTCGGCGGGACTAGCGGGGACTACGAGCAGTACTTC. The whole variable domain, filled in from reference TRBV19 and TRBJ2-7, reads DGGITQSPKYLFRKEGQNVTLSCEQNLNHDAMYWYRQDPGQGLRLIYYSQIVNDFQKGDIAEGYSVSREKKESFPLTVTSAQKNPTAFYLCASSFGGTSGDYEQYFGPGTRLTVT.

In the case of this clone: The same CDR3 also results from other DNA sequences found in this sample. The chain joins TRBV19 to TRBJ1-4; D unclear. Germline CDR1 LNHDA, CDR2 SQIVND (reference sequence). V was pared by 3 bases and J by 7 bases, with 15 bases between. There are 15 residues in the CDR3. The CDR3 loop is CASSIVGVGPEKLFF. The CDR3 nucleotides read TGTGCCAGTAGTATCGTAGGTGTTGGGCCTGAAAAACTGTTTTTT.

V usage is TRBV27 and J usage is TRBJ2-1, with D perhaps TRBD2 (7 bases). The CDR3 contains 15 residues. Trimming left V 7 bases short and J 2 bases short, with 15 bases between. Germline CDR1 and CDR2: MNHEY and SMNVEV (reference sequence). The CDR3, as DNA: TGTGCCAGCAATTTGGAGGGGGGGGCCTACAATGAGCAGTTCTTC. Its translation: CASNLEGGAYNEQFF.

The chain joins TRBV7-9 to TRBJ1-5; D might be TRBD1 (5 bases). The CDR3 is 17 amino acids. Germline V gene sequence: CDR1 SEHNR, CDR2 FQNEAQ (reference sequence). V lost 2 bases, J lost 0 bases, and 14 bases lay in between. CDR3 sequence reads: CASSLIGEGLSNQPQHF. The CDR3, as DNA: TGTGCCAGCAGCTTAATAGGGGAGGGGCTTAGCAATCAGCCCCAGCATTTT.

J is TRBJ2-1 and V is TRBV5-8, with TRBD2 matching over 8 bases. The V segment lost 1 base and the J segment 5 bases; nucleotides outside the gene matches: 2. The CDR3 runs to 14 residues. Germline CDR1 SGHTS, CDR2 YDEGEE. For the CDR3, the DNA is TGTGCCAGCAGCTTGACTAGCGGCAACAATGAGCAGTTCTTC. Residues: CASSLTSGNNEQFF.

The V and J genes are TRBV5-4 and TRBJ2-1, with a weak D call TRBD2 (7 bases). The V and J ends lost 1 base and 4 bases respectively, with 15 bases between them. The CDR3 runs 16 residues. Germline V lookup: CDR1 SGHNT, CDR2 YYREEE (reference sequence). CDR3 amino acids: CASSLLGGGRYNEQFF. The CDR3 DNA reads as TGTGCCAGCAGCTTGTTAGGGGGGGGGCGGTACAATGAGCAGTTCTTC.

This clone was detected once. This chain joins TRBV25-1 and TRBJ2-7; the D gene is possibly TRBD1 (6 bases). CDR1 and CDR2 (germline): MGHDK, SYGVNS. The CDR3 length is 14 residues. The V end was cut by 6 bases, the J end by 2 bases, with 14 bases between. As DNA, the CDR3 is TGTGCCAGCAGGACGGACAGAACAACCTACGAGCAGTACTTC. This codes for CASRTDRTTYEQYF.

In nucleotides, the CDR3 is TGTGCCAGCAGCCGCGGACAGAATTCACCCCTCCACTTT. Translation: CASSRGQNSPLHF. The chain uses TRBV5-4 and TRBJ1-6; possible D gene TRBD1, 6 bases. The germline V gene encodes CDR1 SGHNT and CDR2 YYREEE (reference sequence). The CDR3 runs 13 residues. V was cut by 4 bases and J by 7 bases, with 9 bases left in between.

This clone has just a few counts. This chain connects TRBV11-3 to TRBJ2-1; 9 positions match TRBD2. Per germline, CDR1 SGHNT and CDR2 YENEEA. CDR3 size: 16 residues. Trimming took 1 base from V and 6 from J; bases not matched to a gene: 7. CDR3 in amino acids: CASSLGDSGGGNEQFF. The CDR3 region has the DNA TGTGCCAGCAGCTTAGGAGATAGCGGGGGAGGCAATGAGCAGTTCTTC.

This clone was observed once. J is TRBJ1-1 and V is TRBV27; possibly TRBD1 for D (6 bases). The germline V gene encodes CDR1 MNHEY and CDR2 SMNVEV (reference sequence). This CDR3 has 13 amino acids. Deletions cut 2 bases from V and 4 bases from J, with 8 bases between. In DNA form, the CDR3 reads TGTGCCAGCAGTTTAAACAGGGCCACTGAAGCTTTCTTT. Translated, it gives CASSLNRATEAFF.

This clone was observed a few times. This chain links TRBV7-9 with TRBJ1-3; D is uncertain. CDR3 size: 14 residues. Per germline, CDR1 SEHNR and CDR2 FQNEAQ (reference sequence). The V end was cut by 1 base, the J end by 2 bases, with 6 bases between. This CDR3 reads CASSLGPTGNTIYF. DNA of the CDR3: TGTGCCAGCAGCTTAGGGCCGACTGGAAACACCATATATTTT.

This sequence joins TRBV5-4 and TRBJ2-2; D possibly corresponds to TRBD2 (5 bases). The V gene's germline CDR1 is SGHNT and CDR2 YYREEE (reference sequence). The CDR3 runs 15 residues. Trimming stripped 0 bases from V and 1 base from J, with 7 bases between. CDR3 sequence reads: CASSLAGRNTGELFF. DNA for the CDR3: TGTGCCAGCAGCTTGGCGGGGAGGAACACCGGGGAGCTGTTTTTT.

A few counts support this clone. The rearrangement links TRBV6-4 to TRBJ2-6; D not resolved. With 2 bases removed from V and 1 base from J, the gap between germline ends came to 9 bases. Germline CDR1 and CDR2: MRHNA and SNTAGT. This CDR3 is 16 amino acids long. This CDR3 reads CASSDSRRSGANVLTF. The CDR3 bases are TGTGCCAGCAGTGACAGTAGGCGGTCTGGGGCCAACGTCCTGACTTTC.

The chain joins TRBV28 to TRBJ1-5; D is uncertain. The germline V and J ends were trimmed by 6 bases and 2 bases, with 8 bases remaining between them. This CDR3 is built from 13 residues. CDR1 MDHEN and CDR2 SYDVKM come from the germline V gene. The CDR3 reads CASSRDGNQPQHF. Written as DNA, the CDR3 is TGTGCCAGCAGCCGGGATGGCAATCAGCCCCAGCATTTT.

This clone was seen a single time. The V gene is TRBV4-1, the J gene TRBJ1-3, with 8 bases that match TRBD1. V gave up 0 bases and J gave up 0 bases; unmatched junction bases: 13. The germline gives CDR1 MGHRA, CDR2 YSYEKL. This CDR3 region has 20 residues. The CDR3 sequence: CASSQDLDWDRSDSGNTIYF. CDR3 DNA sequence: TGCGCCAGCAGCCAAGACTTGGATTGGGACAGGAGTGACTCTGGAAACACCATATATTTT.

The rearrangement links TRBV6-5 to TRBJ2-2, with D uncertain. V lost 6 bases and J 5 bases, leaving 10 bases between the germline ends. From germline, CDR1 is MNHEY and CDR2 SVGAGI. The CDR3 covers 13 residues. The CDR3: CASSRHLTGELFF. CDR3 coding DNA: TGTGCCAGCAGCCGACATTTGACCGGGGAGCTGTTTTTT.

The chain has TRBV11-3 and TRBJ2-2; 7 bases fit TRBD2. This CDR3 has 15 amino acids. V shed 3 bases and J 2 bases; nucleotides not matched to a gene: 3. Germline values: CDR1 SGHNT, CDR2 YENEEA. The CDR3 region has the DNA TGTGCCAGCAGCTTGGGGGGGTTAAACACCGGGGAGCTGTTTTTT. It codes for CASSLGGLNTGELFF.

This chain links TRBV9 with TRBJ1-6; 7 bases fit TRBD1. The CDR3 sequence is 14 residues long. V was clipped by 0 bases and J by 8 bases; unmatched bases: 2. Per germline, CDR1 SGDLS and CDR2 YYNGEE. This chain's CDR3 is CASSVGGTDSPLHF. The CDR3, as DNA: TGTGCCAGCAGCGTAGGCGGGACAGATTCACCCCTCCACTTT. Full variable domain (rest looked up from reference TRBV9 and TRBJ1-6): DSGVTQTPKHLITATGQRVTLRCSPRSGDLSVYWYQQSLDQGLQFLIQYYNGEERAKGNILERFSAQQFPDLHSELNLSSLELGDSALYFCASSVGGTDSPLHFGNGTRLTVT.

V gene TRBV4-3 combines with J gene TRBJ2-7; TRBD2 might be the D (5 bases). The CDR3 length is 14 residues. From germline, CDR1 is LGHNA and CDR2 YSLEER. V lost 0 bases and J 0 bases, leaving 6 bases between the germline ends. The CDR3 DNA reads TGCGCCAGCAGCCAAGAAGGGAGCTCCTACGAGCAGTACTTC. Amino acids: CASSQEGSSYEQYF.

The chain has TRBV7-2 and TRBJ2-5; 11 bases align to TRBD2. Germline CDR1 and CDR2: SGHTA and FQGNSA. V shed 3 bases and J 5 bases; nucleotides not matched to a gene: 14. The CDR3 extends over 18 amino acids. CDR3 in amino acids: CASSFQRLRLAGKETQYF. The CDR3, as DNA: TGTGCCAGCAGCTTCCAGCGCTTGAGACTAGCGGGGAAGGAGACCCAGTACTTC.

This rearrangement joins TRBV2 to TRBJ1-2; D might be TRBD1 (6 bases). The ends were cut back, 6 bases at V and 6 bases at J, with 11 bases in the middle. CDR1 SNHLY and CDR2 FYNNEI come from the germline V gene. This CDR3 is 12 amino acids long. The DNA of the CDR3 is TGTGCCAGCAGCGCAGGGGTCCATGGCTACACCTTC. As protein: CASSAGVHGYTF.

Here the CDR3 reads CASRRTGADTQYF. In nucleotides, the CDR3 is TGTGCCAGCCGCAGGACAGGGGCAGATACGCAGTATTTT. The chain carries TRBV27 and TRBJ2-3; the match to TRBD1 covers 9 bases. The CDR3 runs 13 residues. V was pared by 8 bases and J by 4 bases, with 4 bases of the junction left unmatched. Looked up from germline, CDR1 is MNHEY and CDR2 is SMNVEV (reference sequence).

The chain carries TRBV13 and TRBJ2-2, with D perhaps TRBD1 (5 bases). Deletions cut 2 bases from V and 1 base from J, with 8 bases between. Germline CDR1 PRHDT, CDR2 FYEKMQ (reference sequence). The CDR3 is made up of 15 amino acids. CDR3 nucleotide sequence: TGTGCCAGCAGCTTATCGCAGGGGAACACCGGGGAGCTGTTTTTT. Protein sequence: CASSLSQGNTGELFF.

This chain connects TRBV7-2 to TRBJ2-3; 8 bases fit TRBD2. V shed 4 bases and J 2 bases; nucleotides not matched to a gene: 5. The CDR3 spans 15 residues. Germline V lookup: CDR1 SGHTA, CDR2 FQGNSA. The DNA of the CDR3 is TGTGCCAGCAGCTCTTCGGGGGGGACCACAGATACGCAGTATTTT. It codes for CASSSSGGTTDTQYF. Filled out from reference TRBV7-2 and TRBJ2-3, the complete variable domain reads GAGVSQSPSNKVTEKGKDVELRCDPISGHTALYWYRQSLGQGLEFLIYFQGNSAPDKSGLPSDRFSAERTGGSVSTLTIQRTQQEDSAVYLCASSSSGGTTDTQYFGPGTRLTVL.

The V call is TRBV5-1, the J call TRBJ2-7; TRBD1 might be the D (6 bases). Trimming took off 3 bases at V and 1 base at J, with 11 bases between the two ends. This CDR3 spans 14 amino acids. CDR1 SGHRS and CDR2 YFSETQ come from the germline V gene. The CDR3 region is CASSSRTVSYEQYF. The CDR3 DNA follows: TGCGCCAGCAGCTCACGGACAGTGTCCTACGAGCAGTACTTC.